This T cell receptor (beta chain) was recovered during a study of T cell repertoires in cytomegalovirus infection. About the study: CMV infection plus the matching HLA type was flagged by public TCR beta signatures. Study-level points and caveats: What dominated the ex vivo response were HLA-C-restricted CMV-specific TCR beta clonotypes. Based on cumulative public TCR beta family frequency, carriers of CMV plus the relevant HLA were identified.

The CDR3 has 16 residues. Looked up from germline, CDR1 is MDHEN and CDR2 is SYDVKM. V gave up 4 bases and J gave up 4 bases; unmatched junction bases: 7. The sample holds a few counts of this clonotype. The antigen is undetermined. TCRdb re-called the reads with MiXCR, one entry per CDR3 protein. The sample has 250,000 to 400,000 distinct CDR3 sequences, around a quarter seen once; the top ten hold about an eighth. The sequences come from cultured PBMCs, collected from culture after CMV antigen stimulation. The rearrangement joins TRBV28 to TRBJ2-7; 13 bases fit TRBD2. This receptor was obtained from a human donor in good health (CMV status not recorded). Some clones in this sample may be carry-over from other donors' samples. CDR3: CASSSRLAGGLYEQYF. DNA of the CDR3: TGTGCCAGCAGTTCCCGACTAGCGGGAGGACTGTACGAGCAGTACTTC.